Here is one T cell receptor (beta chain) with its context. TCRdb re-called the 5' RACE reads through MiXCR, storing one row per CDR3 protein. Of about 470,000 distinct CDR3 sequences in the sample, 20% to 30% are singletons; the top ten hold around an eighth. This record comes from a study of T-cell memory formation after mild COVID-19. Study background: Clusters of TCRs were largely donor specific.

The V and J ends lost 5 bases and 6 bases respectively, with 21 bases between them. This CDR3 is 16 amino acids long. Germline values: CDR1 SGHNT, CDR2 YENEEA. The rearrangement uses TRBV11-3 and TRBJ2-3; D tentatively reads TRBD1 or TRBD2 (6 bases each). The sequence came from an adult woman who had mild COVID-19 (a few samples of this study predate the infection). Cell type and time point are not known. The material sequenced was PBMCs or a T cell subset sorted from them (not recorded which). The CDR3 coding sequence is TGTGCCAGCAGCCAACTACTGGGGGGCAATGTTGATACGCAGTATTTT. It is translated as CASSQLLGGNVDTQYF.